This T cell receptor (beta chain) is from a study of patients and donors after allogeneic stem cell transplantation. Trimming took 0 bases from V and 8 from J, leaving 12 bases between them. Germline values: CDR1 SGHRS, CDR2 YFSETQ. The CDR3 covers 14 residues. One entry per CDR3 protein results from TCRdb running MiXCR on the RT-PCR reads. Among about a million distinct CDR3 sequences, 15% to 20% were seen once, and the ten largest hold 5% to 6.5%. This sequence was found in a human donor who was either an allogeneic HSCT recipient or a stem cell or donor lymphocyte infusion donor (not recorded which). It is not recorded whose cells these are; they may come from a transplant donor. The gene calls are TRBV5-1 and TRBJ2-1, with D unresolved. The sequenced sample was blood, either unsorted or a sorted T cell fraction (not recorded which). CDR3: CASSLGGTSHEQFF. CDR3 bases: TGCGCCAGCAGCTTGGGGGGTACGTCCCATGAGCAGTTCTTC.